A selection of T cell receptor beta chains follows, all from one sample in a study of shared clonotypes between healthy human individuals. Clones were sequenced by immunoSEQ multiplex PCR, and TCRdb holds only the in-frame ones, with some missing. Seen here are some 2.1 million clones, over 85% observed once, and the top ten hold about 1.1%. Sequencing was performed on naive CD8+ T cells sorted from blood. All receptors derive from a man in his late teens or twenties in good health. The CDR3 runs from the conserved cysteine through the conserved F or W. The order of the fields is D gene, J gene, V gene, clone size, CDR3 protein, CDR3 DNA. The D gene is left open where the match is weak. Clone size is shown for a subset of rows, as once, few, many or a class of expanded clone.

NA	TRBJ2-1	TRBV6-1	NA	CASSEGRSPNEQFF	TGTGCCAGCAGTGAAGGCCGGAGCCCTAATGAGCAGTTCTTC
TRBD1	TRBJ2-7	TRBV4-3	NA	CASSQGQGPGYEQYF	TGCGCCAGCAGCCAGGGACAGGGGCCGGGGTACGAGCAGTACTTC
TRBD1	TRBJ1-1	TRBV5-4	NA	CASSPGTGNTEAFF	TGTGCCAGCAGCCCTGGGACAGGGAACACTGAAGCTTTCTTT
TRBD2	TRBJ2-7	TRBV11-3	NA	CASSAGGTNEQYF	TGTGCCAGCAGCGCGGGAGGCACAAACGAGCAGTACTTC
TRBD1	TRBJ1-2	TRBV7-9	NA	CASLADRQGDGYTF	TGTGCCAGCCTCGCTGATAGACAGGGAGATGGCTACACCTTC
TRBD1	TRBJ1-2	TRBV7-7	NA	CARRDRSYGYTF	TGTGCTAGAAGGGACAGATCCTATGGCTACACCTTC
NA	TRBJ1-6	TRBV28	NA	CASSLTGPNSPLHF	TGTGCCAGCAGTTTAACAGGGCCGAATTCACCCCTCCACTTT
NA	TRBJ2-5	TRBV2	NA	CASRLAGGETQYF	TGTGCCAGCAGATTGGCGGGCGGAGAGACCCAGTACTTC
NA	TRBJ2-5	TRBV7-9	NA	CASSFARIYGETQYF	TGTGCCAGCAGCTTTGCCCGGATTTACGGAGAGACCCAGTACTTC
NA	TRBJ1-6	TRBV4-3	NA	CASSQELPGLGGPLHF	TGCGCCAGCAGCCAAGAATTACCGGGCCTTGGTGGTCCCCTCCACTTT
NA	TRBJ1-5	TRBV7-6	NA	CASSLGRDGNQPQHF	TGTGCCAGCAGCTTAGGCAGGGACGGCAATCAGCCCCAGCATTTT
NA	TRBJ2-7	TRBV28	NA	CASSTYRVGTYEQYF	TGTGCCAGCAGTACTTACAGGGTCGGGACCTACGAGCAGTACTTC
TRBD2	TRBJ2-1	TRBV5-1	NA	CASSLASGKYNEQFF	TGCGCCAGCAGCTTGGCTAGCGGGAAATACAATGAGCAGTTCTTC
NA	TRBJ2-2	TRBV18	NA	CASSPDRFTGELFF	TGTGCCAGCTCACCGGACAGATTCACCGGGGAGCTGTTTTTT
NA	TRBJ2-1	TRBV19	once	CASRNRQNNEQFF	TGTGCCAGTAGAAACAGACAAAACAATGAGCAGTTCTTC
NA	TRBJ2-1	TRBV7-9	NA	CASSLGGGNEQFF	TGTGCCAGCAGCTTAGGTGGAGGCAATGAGCAGTTCTTC
TRBD2	TRBJ2-5	TRBV7-6	NA	CASSRLAGGSETQYF	TGTGCCAGCAGCCGACTAGCGGGAGGGTCAGAGACCCAGTACTTC
TRBD1	TRBJ1-4	TRBV28	NA	CASSLRTIGTANLFREKLFF	TGTGCCAGCAGTCTAAGAACGATTGGGACAGCAAACCTCTTTCGTGAAAAACTGTTTTTT
NA	TRBJ2-7	TRBV2	NA	CAAQDGSSYEQYF	TGTGCCGCCCAGGACGGGAGCTCCTACGAGCAGTACTTC
TRBD2	TRBJ2-7	TRBV7-2	NA	CASSHSGRLYEQYF	TGTGCCAGCAGTCATAGCGGGAGACTGTACGAGCAGTACTTC
NA	TRBJ2-7	TRBV6-4	NA	CASSDLGEFYAMEQYF	TGTGCCAGCAGTGACTTAGGTGAGTTTTACGCGATGGAGCAGTACTTC
NA	TRBJ1-1	TRBV5-4	NA	CASSFNREDGTEAFF	TGTGCCAGCAGCTTTAACAGGGAGGATGGCACTGAAGCTTTCTTT
TRBD1	TRBJ1-1	TRBV5-6	NA	CASTDTRGPDPDTEAFF	TGTGCCAGCACCGACACCAGGGGGCCCGATCCCGACACTGAAGCTTTCTTT
TRBD1	TRBJ1-1	TRBV6-5	NA	CASRQGINTEAFF	TGCGCCAGCAGACAGGGGATTAACACTGAAGCTTTCTTT
NA	TRBJ2-1	TRBV27	NA	CASSLIAGTSYNEQFF	TGTGCCAGCAGTTTAATTGCTGGTACGTCCTACAATGAGCAGTTCTTC
TRBD1	TRBJ1-2	TRBV30	once	CAWREGTELNYGYTF	TGTGCCTGGAGGGAGGGGACAGAGTTGAACTATGGCTACACCTTC
TRBD1	TRBJ1-1	TRBV19	NA	CASSIGTGRNTEAFF	TGTGCCAGTAGTATAGGGACAGGGAGGAACACTGAAGCTTTCTTT
NA	TRBJ2-5	TRBV6-1	NA	CASSEEIAVYQETQYF	TGTGCCAGCAGTGAAGAGATAGCGGTGTACCAAGAGACCCAGTACTTC
TRBD2	TRBJ2-3	TRBV5-8	NA	CASSSRGLADTQYF	TGTGCCAGCAGCTCACGGGGACTAGCAGATACGCAGTATTTT
NA	TRBJ2-1	TRBV5-4	NA	CASSVARGTYNEQFF	TGTGCCAGCAGCGTGGCACGTGGGACCTACAATGAGCAGTTCTTC
TRBD1	TRBJ2-3	TRBV6-5	NA	CASRDRGPDTQYF	TGTGCCAGCCGGGACAGGGGGCCAGATACGCAGTATTTT
NA	TRBJ1-1	TRBV5-1	NA	CASSLSPGGATEAFF	TGCGCCAGCAGCTTGAGTCCGGGAGGGGCCACTGAAGCTTTCTTT
NA	TRBJ2-7	TRBV6-5	once	CASSLPGTETYEQYF	TGTGCCAGCAGCCTCCCCGGGACTGAGACCTACGAGCAGTACTTC
TRBD1	TRBJ2-4	TRBV5-1	NA	CAISVGQPAAKNIQYF	TGCGCCATCTCCGTGGGACAGCCCGCTGCCAAAAACATTCAGTACTTC
NA	TRBJ1-6	TRBV19	NA	CASPARAQGDSPLHF	TGTGCCAGTCCAGCCCGGGCACAGGGCGATTCACCCCTCCACTTT